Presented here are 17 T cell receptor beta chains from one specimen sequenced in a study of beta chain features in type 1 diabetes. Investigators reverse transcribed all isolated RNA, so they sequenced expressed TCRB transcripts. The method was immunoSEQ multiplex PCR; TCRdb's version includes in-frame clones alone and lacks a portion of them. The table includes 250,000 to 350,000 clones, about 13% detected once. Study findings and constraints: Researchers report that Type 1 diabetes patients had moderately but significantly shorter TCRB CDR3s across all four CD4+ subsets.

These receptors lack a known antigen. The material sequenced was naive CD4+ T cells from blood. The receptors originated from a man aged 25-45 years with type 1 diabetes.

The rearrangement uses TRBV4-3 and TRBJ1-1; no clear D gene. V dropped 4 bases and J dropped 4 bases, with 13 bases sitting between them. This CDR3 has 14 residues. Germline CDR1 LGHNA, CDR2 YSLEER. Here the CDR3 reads CASSRISSGTEAFF. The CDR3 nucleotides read TGCGCCAGCAGCCGTATAAGTAGTGGCACTGAAGCTTTCTTT.

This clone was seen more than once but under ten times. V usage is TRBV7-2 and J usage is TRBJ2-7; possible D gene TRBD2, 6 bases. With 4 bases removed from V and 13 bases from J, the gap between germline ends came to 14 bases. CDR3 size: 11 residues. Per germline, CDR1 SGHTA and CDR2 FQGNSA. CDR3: CASSSTSTQYF. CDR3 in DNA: TGTGCCAGCAGCTCGACTAGTACGCAATACTTC.

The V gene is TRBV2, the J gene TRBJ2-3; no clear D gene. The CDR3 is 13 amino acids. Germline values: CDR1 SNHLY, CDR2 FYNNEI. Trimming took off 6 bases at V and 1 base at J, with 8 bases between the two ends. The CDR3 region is CASRSERTDTQYF. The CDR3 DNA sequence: TGTGCCAGCAGGTCGGAGCGCACAGATACGCAGTATTTT.

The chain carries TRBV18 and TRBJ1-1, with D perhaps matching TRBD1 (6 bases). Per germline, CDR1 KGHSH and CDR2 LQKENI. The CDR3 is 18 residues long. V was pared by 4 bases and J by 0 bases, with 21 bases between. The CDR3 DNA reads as TGTGCCAGCTCACAATCTCGGACAGCTAAAATCTTGAACACTGAAGCTTTCTTT. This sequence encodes CASSQSRTAKILNTEAFF. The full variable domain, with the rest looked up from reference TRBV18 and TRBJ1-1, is NAGVMQNPRHLVRRRGQEARLRCSPMKGHSHVYWYRQLPEEGLKFMVYLQKENIIDESGMPKERFSAEFPKEGPSILRIQQVVRGDSAAYFCASSQSRTAKILNTEAFFGQGTRLTVV.

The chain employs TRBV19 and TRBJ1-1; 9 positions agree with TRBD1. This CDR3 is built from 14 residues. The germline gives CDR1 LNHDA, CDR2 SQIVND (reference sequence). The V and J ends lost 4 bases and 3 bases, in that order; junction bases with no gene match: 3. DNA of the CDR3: TGTGCCAGTAGTAACTGGACAGGGGACACTGAAGCTTTCTTT. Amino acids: CASSNWTGDTEAFF.

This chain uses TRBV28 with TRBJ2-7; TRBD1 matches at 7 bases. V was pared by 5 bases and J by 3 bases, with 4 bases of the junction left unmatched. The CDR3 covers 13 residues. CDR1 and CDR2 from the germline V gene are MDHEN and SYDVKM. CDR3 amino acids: CASSPGQYYEQYF. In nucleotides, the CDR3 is TGTGCCAGCAGTCCGGGACAGTACTACGAGCAGTACTTC. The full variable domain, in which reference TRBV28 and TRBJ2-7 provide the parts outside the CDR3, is DVKVTQSSRYLVKRTGEKVFLECVQDMDHENMFWYRQDPGLGLRLIYFSYDVKMKEKGDIPEGYSVSREKKERFSLILESASTNQTSMYLCASSPGQYYEQYFGPGTRLTVT.

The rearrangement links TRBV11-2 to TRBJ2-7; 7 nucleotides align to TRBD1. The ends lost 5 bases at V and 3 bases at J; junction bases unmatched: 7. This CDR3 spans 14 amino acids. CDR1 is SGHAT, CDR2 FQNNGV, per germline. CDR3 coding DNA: TGTGCCAGCAGCCCGCGTGCAGGGGGCTACGAGCAGTACTTC. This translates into CASSPRAGGYEQYF.

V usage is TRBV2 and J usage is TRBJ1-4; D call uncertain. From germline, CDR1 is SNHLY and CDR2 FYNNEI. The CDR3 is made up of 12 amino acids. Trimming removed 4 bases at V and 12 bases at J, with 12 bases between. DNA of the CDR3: TGTGCCAGCAGTGGGGAGTTCTCGCAACTGTTTTTT. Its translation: CASSGEFSQLFF.

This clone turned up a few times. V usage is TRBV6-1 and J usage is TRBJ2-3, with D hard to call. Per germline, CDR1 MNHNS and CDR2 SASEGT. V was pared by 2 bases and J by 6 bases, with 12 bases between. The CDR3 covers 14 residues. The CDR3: CASSETRPPDTQYF. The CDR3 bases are TGTGCCAGCAGTGAAACACGTCCTCCGGATACGCAGTATTTT.

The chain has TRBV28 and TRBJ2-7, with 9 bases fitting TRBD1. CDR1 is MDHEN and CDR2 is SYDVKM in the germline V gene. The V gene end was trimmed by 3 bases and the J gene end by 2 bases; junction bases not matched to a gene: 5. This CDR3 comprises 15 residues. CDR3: CASSFIQGAPYEQYF. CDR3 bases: TGTGCCAGCAGTTTCATACAGGGGGCTCCCTACGAGCAGTACTTC.

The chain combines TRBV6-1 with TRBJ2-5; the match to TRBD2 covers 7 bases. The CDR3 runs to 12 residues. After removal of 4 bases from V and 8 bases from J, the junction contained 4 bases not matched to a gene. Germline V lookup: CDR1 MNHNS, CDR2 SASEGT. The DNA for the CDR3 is TGTGCCAGCAGTGGGACTAGGCATACCCAGTACTTC. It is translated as CASSGTRHTQYF.

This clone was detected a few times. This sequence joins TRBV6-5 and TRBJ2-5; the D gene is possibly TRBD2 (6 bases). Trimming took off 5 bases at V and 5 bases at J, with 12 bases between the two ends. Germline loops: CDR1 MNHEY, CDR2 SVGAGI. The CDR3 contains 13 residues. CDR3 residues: CASSPGVVETQYF. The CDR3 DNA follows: TGTGCCAGCAGTCCGGGGGTAGTGGAGACCCAGTACTTC.

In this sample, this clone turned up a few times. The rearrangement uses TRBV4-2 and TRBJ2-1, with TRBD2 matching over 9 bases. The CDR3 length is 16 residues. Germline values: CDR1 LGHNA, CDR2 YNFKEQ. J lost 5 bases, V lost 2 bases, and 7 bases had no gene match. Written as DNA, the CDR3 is TGTGCCAGCAGCCAAAGAGGTGCGGGAGGGGACAATGAGCAGTTCTTC. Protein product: CASSQRGAGGDNEQFF.

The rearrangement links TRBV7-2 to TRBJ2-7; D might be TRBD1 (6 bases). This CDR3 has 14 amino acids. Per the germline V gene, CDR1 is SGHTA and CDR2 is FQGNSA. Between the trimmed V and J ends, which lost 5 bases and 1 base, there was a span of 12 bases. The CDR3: CASSGLGHSYEQYF. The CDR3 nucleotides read TGTGCCAGCAGCGGGCTGGGACATTCCTACGAGCAGTACTTC.

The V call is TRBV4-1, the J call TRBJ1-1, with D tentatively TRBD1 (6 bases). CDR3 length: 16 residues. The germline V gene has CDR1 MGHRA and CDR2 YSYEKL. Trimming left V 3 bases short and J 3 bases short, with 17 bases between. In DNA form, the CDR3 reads TGCGCCAGCAGCCACCCTCCGGGGGGCATCGACACTGAAGCTTTCTTT. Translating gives CASSHPPGGIDTEAFF.

The CDR3 sequence is CASSLTSPSTEQFF. In DNA form, the CDR3 reads TGCGCCAGCAGCCTAACCTCCCCTAGCACTGAGCAGTTCTTC. The chain has TRBV5-1 and TRBJ2-1; tentative D call: TRBD2 (5 bases). The CDR3 is 14 residues long. CDR1 and CDR2 from the germline V gene are SGHRS and YFSETQ. The V end lost 4 bases, the J end lost 9 bases, and 17 bases lay between the germline ends.

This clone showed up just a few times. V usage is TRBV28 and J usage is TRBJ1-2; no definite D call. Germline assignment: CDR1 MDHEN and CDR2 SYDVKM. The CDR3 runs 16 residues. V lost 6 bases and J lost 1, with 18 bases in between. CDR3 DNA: TGTGCCAGCAGCCCCCCTGGGAGCGGAATTAACTATGGCTACACCTTC. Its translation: CASSPPGSGINYGYTF.